The sequence of this TCR beta chain was determined in a study of cytomegalovirus exposure and HLA in healthy donors. Germline assignment: CDR1 LNHDA and CDR2 SQIVND (reference sequence). There are 13 residues in the CDR3. V gave up 6 bases and J gave up 5 bases, with 10 bases separating them. A remark on this clone: Its antigen remains unknown.

PCR was performed using 60 Vbeta and 13 Jbeta primers. Repertoires were generated with immunoSEQ multiplex PCR, while TCRdb's copy carries only in-frame clones and drops some. Of about 200,000 clones detected, around 85% appear once; the ten largest clones hold 0.2% to 0.25%. Study outcomes and limitations: Researchers catalogued approximately 170 TCR beta chains as cytomegalovirus-associated. As was reported, the HLA-A and HLA-B alleles of most subjects were accurately predicted from TCR beta sequences.

Sequencing was performed on PBMCs. The clonotype was recovered from a girl aged 2-10 years in good health and CMV-seronegative. The rearrangement joins TRBV19 to TRBJ2-2; D possibly corresponds to TRBD2 (6 bases). CDR3 region: CASSPLATGELFF. The DNA for the CDR3 is TGTGCCAGTAGCCCTCTAGCGACCGGGGAGCTGTTTTTT.